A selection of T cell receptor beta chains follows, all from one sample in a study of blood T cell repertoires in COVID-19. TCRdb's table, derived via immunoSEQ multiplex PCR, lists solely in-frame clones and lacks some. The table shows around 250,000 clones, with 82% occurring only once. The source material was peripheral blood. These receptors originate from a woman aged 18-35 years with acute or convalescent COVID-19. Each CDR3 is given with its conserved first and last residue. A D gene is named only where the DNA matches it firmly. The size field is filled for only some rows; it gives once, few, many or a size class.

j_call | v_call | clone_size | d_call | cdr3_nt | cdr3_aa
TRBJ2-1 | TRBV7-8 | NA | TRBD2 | TGTGCCAGCAGCTTAGCGCTATCTAGCGGGAGTAATGAGCAGTTCTTC | CASSLALSSGSNEQFF
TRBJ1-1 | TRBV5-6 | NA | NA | TGTGCCAGCAGCCAAGTAGACAGCCCGAACACTGAAGCTTTCTTT | CASSQVDSPNTEAFF
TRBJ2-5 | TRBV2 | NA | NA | TGTGCCAGCAGTGAAGTTAGGTTCGAGGAAAGGCTGACCCAGTACTTC | CASSEVRFEERLTQYF
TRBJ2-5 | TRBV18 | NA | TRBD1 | TGTGCCAGCTCACTGGGGACAGGCTACCAAGAGACCCAGTACTTC | CASSLGTGYQETQYF
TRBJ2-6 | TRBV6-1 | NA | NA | TGTGCCAGCAGTGCCAACTCGGGGGGGGCCAACGTCCTGACTTTC | CASSANSGGANVLTF
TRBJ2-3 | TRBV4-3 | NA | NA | TGCGCCAGCAGCCAAGACCCACTCTCCACAGATACGCAGTATTTT | CASSQDPLSTDTQYF
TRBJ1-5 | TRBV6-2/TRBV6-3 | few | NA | TGTGCCAGCAGTTATGGGGGGGCTGCAAATCAGCCCCAGCATTTT | CASSYGGAANQPQHF
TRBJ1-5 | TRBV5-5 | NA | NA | TGTGCCAGCAGCCCCCCAGGGATCTACAATCAGCCCCAGCATTTT | CASSPPGIYNQPQHF
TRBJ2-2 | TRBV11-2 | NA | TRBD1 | TGTGCCAGCAAGTCTAGCGACAGGGGAAACACCGGGGAGCTGTTTTTT | CASKSSDRGNTGELFF
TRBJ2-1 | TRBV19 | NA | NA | TGTGCCAGTAGTCTACTTGGGGGCCGAGAGCAGTTCTTC | CASSLLGGREQFF
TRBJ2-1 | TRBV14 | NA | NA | TGTGCCAGCAGCCAGTACAGGGTGAGCGAGCAGTTCTTC | CASSQYRVSEQFF
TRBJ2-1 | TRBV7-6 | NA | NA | TGTGCCAGCAGCCCCTTAGCGGACTTCTCCTACAATGAGCAGTTCTTC | CASSPLADFSYNEQFF
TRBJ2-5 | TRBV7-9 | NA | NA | TGTGCCAGCAGCACGATTACACTGGGGAGAGAGACCCAGTACTTC | CASSTITLGRETQYF
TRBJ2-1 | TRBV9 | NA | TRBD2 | TGTGCCAGCAGCGTTGGGACTAGCACCACCAATGAGCAGTTCTTC | CASSVGTSTTNEQFF
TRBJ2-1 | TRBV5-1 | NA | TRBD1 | TGCGCCAGCAGCTTGGCCGACAGGGACCAGTTCTTC | CASSLADRDQFF
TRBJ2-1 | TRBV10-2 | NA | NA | TGCGCCACGAGCTCCGTTTTAATGGAGTTCTTC | CATSSVLMEFF
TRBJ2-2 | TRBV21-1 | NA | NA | TGTGCCAGCAGCAGGGGGGCTAGCGGAAACCCGAACACCGGGGAGCTGTTTTTT | CASSRGASGNPNTGELFF
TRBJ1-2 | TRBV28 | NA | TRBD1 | TGTGCCAGCAGTTTACTCGGGACAGGGTTTGGCTACACCTTC | CASSLLGTGFGYTF
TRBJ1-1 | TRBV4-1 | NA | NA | TGCGCCAGCAGCCGATACGGGCGGGAGTCATATGAGGAAGAAGCTTTCTTT | CASSRYGRESYEEEAFF
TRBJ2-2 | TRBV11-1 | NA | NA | TGTGCCAGCAAGGTTGGCGGGACGGTCACCGGGGAGCTGTTTTTT | CASKVGGTVTGELFF
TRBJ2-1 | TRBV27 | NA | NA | TGTGCCAGCAGTTTAACGGGGGAGAGCAATGAGCAGTTCTTC | CASSLTGESNEQFF
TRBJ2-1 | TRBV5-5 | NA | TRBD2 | TGTGCCAGCAGCGGCCCTAGCGGGTACAATGAGCAGTTCTTC | CASSGPSGYNEQFF
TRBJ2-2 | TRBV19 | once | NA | TGTGCCAGTAGTTGGGGGGGCTATTACGGGGAGCTGTTTTTT | CASSWGGYYGELFF
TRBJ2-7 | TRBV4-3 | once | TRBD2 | TGCGCCAGCAGCCAAGATCTTGGGACTAGCGGGAGTGACGAGCAGTACTTC | CASSQDLGTSGSDEQYF
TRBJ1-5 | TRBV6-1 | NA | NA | TGTGCCAGCAGTGACGTTCTCCCTACAGGGACGTACCAGCCCCAGCATTTT | CASSDVLPTGTYQPQHF
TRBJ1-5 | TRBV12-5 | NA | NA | TGTGCTAGTGGTTTGGCCTTCGACATACAGGACTACAATCAGCCCCAGCATTTT | CASGLAFDIQDYNQPQHF
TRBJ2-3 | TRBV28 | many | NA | TGTGCCAGCAGTTCACTAACAGATACGCAGTATTTT | CASSSLTDTQYF
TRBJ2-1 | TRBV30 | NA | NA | TGTGCCTGGAGTGTACTTTCTGCCACTCTCTACAATGAGCAGTTCTTC | CAWSVLSATLYNEQFF
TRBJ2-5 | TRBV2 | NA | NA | TGTGCCAGCAGTTCGCGACAGACACAAGAGACCCAGTACTTC | CASSSRQTQETQYF
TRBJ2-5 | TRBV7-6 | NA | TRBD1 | TGTGCCAGCAGCATCGGACAGGCACAAGAGACCCAGTACTTC | CASSIGQAQETQYF
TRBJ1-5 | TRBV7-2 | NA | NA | TGTGCCAGCAGCTTACTCGGACAGTATAGCAATCAGCCCCAGCATTTT | CASSLLGQYSNQPQHF
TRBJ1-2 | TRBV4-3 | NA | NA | TGCGCCAGCAGCCAAGATATGGACAGAGATGGCTACACCTTC | CASSQDMDRDGYTF
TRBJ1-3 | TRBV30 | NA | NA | TGTGCCTGGAGGGACATTGGTATCTCTGGAAACACCATATATTTT | CAWRDIGISGNTIYF
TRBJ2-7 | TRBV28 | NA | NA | TGTGCCAGCCTAGGACAGATCTCCTACGAGCAGTACTTC | CASLGQISYEQYF
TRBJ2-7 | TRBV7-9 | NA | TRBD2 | TGTGCCAGCAGCTTACCCAGCGGGGACCCATACGAGCAGTACTTC | CASSLPSGDPYEQYF
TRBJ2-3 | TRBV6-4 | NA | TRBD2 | TGTGCCAGCAGTTCAGCGGGAGGCAGCACAGATACGCAGTATTTT | CASSSAGGSTDTQYF
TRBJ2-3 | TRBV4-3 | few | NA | TGCGCCAGCAGCCAAGATTTTAAGAGGGCAGATACGCAGTATTTT | CASSQDFKRADTQYF
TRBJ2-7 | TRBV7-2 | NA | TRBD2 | TGTGCCAGCAGCTTACAAGCGGGATTCTCCTACGAGCAGTACTTC | CASSLQAGFSYEQYF
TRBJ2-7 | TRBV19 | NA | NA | TGTGCCAGTAGTACTTCCGGGACTGGCCCCTACGAGCAGTACTTC | CASSTSGTGPYEQYF
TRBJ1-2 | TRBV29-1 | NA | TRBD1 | TGCAGCGTTGAATCACGGGGACAGGGGCCTTGGGGTGGCTACACCTTC | CSVESRGQGPWGGYTF
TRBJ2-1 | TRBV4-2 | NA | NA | TGTGCCAGCAGCCAATCCTCGGCCTACCGGGATGAGCAGTTCTTC | CASSQSSAYRDEQFF
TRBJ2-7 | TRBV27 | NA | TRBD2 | TGTGCCAGCAGCGTACTAGCGGGAGTGACTGTGCAGTACTTC | CASSVLAGVTVQYF
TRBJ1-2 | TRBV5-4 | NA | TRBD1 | TGTGCCAGCAGCGGGGGGACAGGGGGTCTCGTTGGCTACACCTTC | CASSGGTGGLVGYTF
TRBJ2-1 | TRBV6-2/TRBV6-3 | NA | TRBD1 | TGTGCCAGCAGTGCCCAGGGGGCCGCCTACAATGAGCAGTTCTTC | CASSAQGAAYNEQFF
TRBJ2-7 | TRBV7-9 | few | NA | TGTGCCAGCAGCTTAAGAACAGACTACGAGCAGTACTTC | CASSLRTDYEQYF
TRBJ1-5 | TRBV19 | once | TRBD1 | TGTGCCAGTAGTATGGGACAGGGCAGCAATCAGCCCCAGCATTTT | CASSMGQGSNQPQHF
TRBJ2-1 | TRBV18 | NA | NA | TGTGCCAGCTCACCTGAGGGCCGTGAGCAGTTCTTC | CASSPEGREQFF
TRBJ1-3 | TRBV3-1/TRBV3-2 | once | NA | TGTGCCAGCAGCCGCCACAGGGTAAACACCATATATTTT | CASSRHRVNTIYF
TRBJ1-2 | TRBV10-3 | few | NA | TGTGCCATCAGTTCACAGGGATCCGGCTACACCTTC | CAISSQGSGYTF
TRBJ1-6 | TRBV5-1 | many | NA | TGCGCCAGCAGCCAGGGTCTTGGACAGAATTCACCCCTCCACTTT | CASSQGLGQNSPLHF
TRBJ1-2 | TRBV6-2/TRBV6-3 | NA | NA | TGTGCCAGCAGTTACTCGGGGGCGGGCTATGGCTACACCTTC | CASSYSGAGYGYTF
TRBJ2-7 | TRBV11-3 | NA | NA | TGTGCCAGCAGCTTATATAGAATGGACGAGCAGTACTTC | CASSLYRMDEQYF
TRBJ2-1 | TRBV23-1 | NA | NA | TGCGCCACCAATGGTGGGAGGCCCTCCTACAATGAGCAGTTCTTC | CATNGGRPSYNEQFF
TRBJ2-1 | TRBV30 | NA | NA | TGTGCCTGGAGTGTATTGTGGGGGGGGGCTTCCTACAATGAGCAGTTCTTC | CAWSVLWGGASYNEQFF
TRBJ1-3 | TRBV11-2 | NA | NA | TGTGCCAGCAGCTTGGAGTCCCGAAACACCATATATTTT | CASSLESRNTIYF
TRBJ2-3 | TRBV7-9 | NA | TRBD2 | TGTGCCAGCAGCCCCGGGACTAGCGGGGGGAATACGCAGTATTTT | CASSPGTSGGNTQYF
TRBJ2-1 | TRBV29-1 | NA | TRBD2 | TGCAGCGTGGAGGGACTAGCGGATGACAATGAGCAGTTCTTC | CSVEGLADDNEQFF
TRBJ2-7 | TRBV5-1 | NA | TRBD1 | TGCGCCAGCAGCTTGGGTGGGACAGGGGCCATCTACGAGCAGTACTTC | CASSLGGTGAIYEQYF
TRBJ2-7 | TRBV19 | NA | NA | TGTGCCAGTAGTATTCTGGGGGGTCACGAGCAGTACTTC | CASSILGGHEQYF
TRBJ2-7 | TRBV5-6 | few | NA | TGTGCCAGCAGTCAACAGGGTCGGGGCTCGTACGAGCAGTACTTC | CASSQQGRGSYEQYF